The rows below give T cell receptor beta chains drawn from one sample of a study of cytomegalovirus exposure and HLA in healthy donors. Clones were read by immunoSEQ multiplex PCR, and TCRdb kept only the in-frame ones, dropping some. The repertoire includes approximately 190,000 clones, roughly 80% of them detected once, and 6.3% sits in the top ten. The sample comprised PBMCs. The receptors were sampled from a man aged 35-49 years in good health and CMV-seropositive. Both conserved end residues are part of each CDR3.

TRBV5-4	CASSRQASGGADEQFF
TRBV4-3	CASSPGQGTGYGYTF
TRBV28	CASSSTGNYGYTF
TRBV15	CATSRDLVGAGYTF
TRBV19	CASSIVARGGEQYF
TRBV9	CASSVGGGLWDEQFF
TRBV7-3	CASSSNPGLPGETQYF
TRBV5-1	CASSSGTISYEQYF
TRBV5-1	CASSIGGGKSYEQYF
TRBV7-3	CASSLLGGQQYF
TRBV9	CASSVGDGEETQYF
TRBV28	CASSGVWPGPPQPQHF
TRBV13	CASSSLRGSYGYTF
TRBV7-2	CASSLAAGNYEQYF
TRBV14	CASSQEVRGDNYGYTF
TRBV9	CASSVAGGVQETQYF
TRBV9	CASSVSAFATDTQYF
TRBV6-4	CASSDRRGGGADEQFF
TRBV7-9	CASSLGDRGHYGYTF
TRBV7-3	CASSSYRAGGTQYF
TRBV6-4	CASSGGVNYGAFF
TRBV27	CASSPRIFLSGEQYF
TRBV7-9	CSSSLGWAGGTVQETQYF
TRBV7-3	CASSSSTDTQYF
TRBV5-4	CASSLPGTGMLEQYF
TRBV27	CASSLQGLETQYF
TRBV5-1	CASSHISVGNEQFF
TRBV29-1	CSVVEDPRMALHF
TRBV10-2	CASRGDRGYTGELFF
TRBV11-1	CASSSRGETQYF
TRBV6-6	CAIGRGVYEAFF
TRBV6-1	CASSEGGGWYGYTF
TRBV21-1	CASSKEGRPEEDETGELFF
TRBV2	CASSRDRGSITGELFF
TRBV4-1	CASSQLPGGTYEQYF
TRBV10-3	CAISGDRGRSGYTF
TRBV7-6	CASSLEAGVGQETQYF
TRBV10-2	CASSERPPGRAYNQPQHF
TRBV7-9	CASRTGNREGETQYF
TRBV6-5	CASSYGAGASYEQYF
TRBV19	CASSDSGGYEQYF
TRBV30	CAWSAQGPYYGYTF
TRBV27	CASSLAGTSGEEQYF
TRBV21-1	CASNEVAVPGLAPNEQFF
TRBV27	CASSFFGGEQYF
TRBV9	CASSADLAAKETQYF
TRBV30	CAWGTGSGNTIYF
TRBV5-1	CASSLANGLAGGKTQYF
TRBV19	CASSIVGGRFGANVLTF
TRBV7-9	CASSPGQGNYGYTF
TRBV7-9	CASSLVSVPGNEQFF
TRBV12-5	CASGRPAGGEETQYF
TRBV11-2	CASSRSWRPNTEAFF
TRBV5-1	CASSRDTVGVYTF
TRBV19	CASGGSYNEQFF
TRBV11-2	CASSLGTGDGYTF
TRBV7-8	CASSFSRTGHANTGELFF
TRBV25-1	CASSEYGSQETQYF
TRBV11-2	CASSLKLAGNKQFF
TRBV27	CASSLVGAGNQPQHF